A selection of T cell receptor beta chains follows, all from one sample in a study of cytomegalovirus exposure and HLA in healthy donors. Libraries were prepared by immunoSEQ multiplex PCR; TCRdb keeps only in-frame clonotypes and omits some of them. Among more than 50,000 clones, over 75% were seen once, and the ten largest hold over 8.5%. Sequencing was performed on PBMCs. Receptors were obtained from a female donor in good health and CMV-seronegative. Each CDR3 is given with its conserved first and last residue. The D gene is left open where the match is weak. Clone size is shown for a subset of rows, as once, few, many or a class of expanded clone.

j_gene	v_gene	d_gene	abundance	CDR3aa	CDR3nt
TRBJ2-1	TRBV6-5	-	-	CASKGRVGEQFF	TGTGCCAGCAAGGGGCGCGTGGGGGAGCAGTTCTTC
TRBJ1-6	TRBV7-9	-	-	CASSLGSAGLVSPLHF	TGTGCCAGCAGCTTAGGTTCGGCAGGGCTAGTGTCACCCCTCCACTTT
TRBJ2-1	TRBV7-2	TRBD2	-	CASSPRTSGSSYNEQFF	TGTGCCAGCAGCCCCCGGACTAGCGGAAGCTCCTACAATGAGCAGTTCTTC
TRBJ2-6	TRBV7-2	-	few	CASSSKGRADGANVLTF	TGTGCCAGCAGCTCTAAAGGCAGGGCTGACGGGGCCAACGTCCTGACTTTC
TRBJ2-2	TRBV25-1	-	-	CASSEFAGYTGELFF	TGTGCCAGCAGTGAATTCGCAGGGTACACCGGGGAGCTGTTTTTT
TRBJ1-1	TRBV11-2	-	-	CASSPGGGTEAFF	TGTGCCAGCAGCCCCGGGGGGGGCACTGAAGCTTTCTTT
TRBJ2-3	TRBV19	TRBD2	-	CASSIGLAGVPSTDTQYF	TGTGCCAGTAGTATCGGACTAGCGGGAGTCCCTAGCACAGATACGCAGTATTTT
TRBJ2-1	TRBV6-1	TRBD1	-	CASRSGTAASFF	TGTGCCAGCAGGAGTGGGACAGCCGCGTCGTTCTTC
TRBJ1-5	TRBV6-1	TRBD1	-	CASSEVGGRQGADSNQPQHF	TGTGCCAGCAGTGAAGTAGGTGGGAGACAGGGGGCTGATAGCAATCAGCCCCAGCATTTT
TRBJ2-1	TRBV10-1	TRBD1	-	CASSESRGTGIYNEQFF	TGCGCCAGCAGTGAGTCTCGGGGGACAGGGATCTACAATGAGCAGTTCTTC
TRBJ1-1	TRBV11-3	-	few	CASSLYRNTEAFF	TGTGCCAGCAGCTTATACAGGAACACTGAAGCTTTCTTT
TRBJ1-1	TRBV7-3	-	-	CASSPTPGTEAFF	TGTGCCAGCAGCCCCACTCCGGGCACTGAAGCTTTCTTT
TRBJ1-3	TRBV19	-	-	CASSPRGSGNTIYF	TGTGCCAGTAGCCCCCGGGGGAGCGGAAACACCATATATTTT
TRBJ2-7	TRBV2	-	-	CASSEQGAAYEQYF	TGTGCCAGCAGTGAGCAGGGCGCCGCTTACGAGCAGTACTTC
TRBJ1-4	TRBV18	TRBD1	few	CASSPGQGNEKLFF	TGTGCCAGCTCACCGGGACAGGGGAATGAAAAACTGTTTTTT
TRBJ1-2	TRBV7-9	TRBD1	-	CASSRGDRANYGYTF	TGTGCCAGCAGCAGAGGAGACAGGGCGAACTATGGCTACACCTTC
TRBJ2-4	TRBV5-6	-	-	CASSLYSPDGNIQYF	TGTGCCAGCAGCTTGTACAGCCCGGATGGAAACATTCAGTACTTC
TRBJ2-5	TRBV28	TRBD1	few	CASSSPGQGTETQYF	TGTGCCAGCAGTTCACCGGGACAGGGGACGGAGACCCAGTACTTC
TRBJ1-2	TRBV21-1	-	-	CASAGGPRSSNGYTF	TGTGCCAGCGCGGGGGGACCGCGTTCGAGTAATGGCTACACCTTC
TRBJ2-3	TRBV6-1	TRBD1	-	CASSPRTGGADTQYF	TGTGCCAGCAGCCCCAGGACAGGGGGCGCAGATACGCAGTATTTT
TRBJ2-1	TRBV5-8	TRBD1	once	CASSRGTGGNEQFF	TGTGCCAGCAGCCGAGGGACAGGGGGCAATGAGCAGTTCTTC
TRBJ2-7	TRBV27	TRBD2	-	CASRRLTSGRDEQYF	TGTGCCAGCAGGAGGTTGACTAGCGGGAGGGACGAGCAGTACTTC
TRBJ2-1	TRBV4-3	-	medium-sized	CASSQEEGGGYNEQFF	TGCGCCAGCAGCCAAGAAGAGGGAGGAGGGTACAATGAGCAGTTCTTC
TRBJ1-1	TRBV29-1	-	-	CSVEKGTSTEAFF	TGCAGCGTGGAAAAAGGGACTAGCACTGAAGCTTTCTTT
TRBJ2-7	TRBV27	TRBD1	medium-sized	CASKLGQGSFLEQYF	TGTGCCAGCAAGCTGGGACAGGGAAGTTTCCTCGAGCAGTACTTC
TRBJ1-6	TRBV6-5	-	-	CASSYSGGRYSPLHF	TGTGCCAGCAGTTACTCTGGGGGGAGGTATTCACCCCTCCACTTT
TRBJ1-1	TRBV18	-	-	CASSPPGARRNTEAFF	TGTGCCAGCTCACCACCGGGGGCAAGGAGGAACACTGAAGCTTTCTTT
TRBJ1-2	TRBV6-5	-	-	CASSPREGSYGYTF	TGTGCCAGCAGTCCCAGGGAGGGCAGCTATGGCTACACCTTC
TRBJ2-1	TRBV7-9	-	few	CASSLFTDNEQFF	TGTGCCAGCAGCTTATTTACAGACAATGAGCAGTTCTTC
TRBJ2-1	TRBV27	TRBD2	once	CASSSGTSGSKSEQFF	TGTGCCAGCAGTTCAGGGACTAGCGGGAGCAAAAGTGAGCAGTTCTTC
TRBJ1-5	TRBV10-2	-	-	CASSEFRLRLDSNQPQHF	TGCGCCAGCAGTGAGTTTCGACTTAGATTAGATAGCAATCAGCCCCAGCATTTT
TRBJ2-6	TRBV2	-	-	CAPKGVSGANGLTF	TGTGCCCCAAAGGGCGTCTCTGGGGCCAACGGCCTGACTTTC
TRBJ1-5	TRBV25-1	TRBD1	few	CASSDDRDAGPQHF	TGTGCCAGCAGTGACGACAGGGACGCGGGGCCCCAGCATTTT
TRBJ2-1	TRBV9	-	-	CASSVSQNEQFF	TGTGCCAGCAGCGTCTCCCAGAATGAGCAGTTCTTC
TRBJ2-7	TRBV7-9	TRBD1	-	CASSPAGGEQYF	TGTGCCAGCAGCCCTGCAGGGGGCGAGCAGTACTTC
TRBJ2-3	TRBV7-6	-	-	CASGRRPPDTQYF	TGTGCCAGCGGGCGACGCCCCCCAGATACGCAGTATTTT
TRBJ2-1	TRBV7-9	TRBD2	-	CASSLGLAASYNEQFF	TGTGCCAGCAGCTTAGGACTAGCGGCTAGCTACAATGAGCAGTTCTTC
TRBJ2-2	TRBV5-4	TRBD2	once	CASSQGLAGGGGELFF	TGTGCCAGCAGCCAGGGACTAGCGGGGGGCGGCGGGGAGCTGTTTTTT
TRBJ1-5	TRBV4-2	TRBD1	-	CASSQEGGPQGAGQPQHF	TGTGCCAGCAGCCAAGAAGGCGGACCACAGGGGGCGGGTCAGCCCCAGCATTTT
TRBJ1-5	TRBV6-4	-	-	CASSYSQGGQPQHF	TGTGCCAGCAGTTACTCACAGGGCGGTCAGCCCCAGCATTTT
TRBJ2-7	TRBV11-1	TRBD1	-	CASSLGGTAYGQYF	TGTGCCAGCAGCTTAGGGGGGACAGCCTACGGGCAGTACTTC
TRBJ2-1	TRBV27	TRBD2	-	CASRRTSGSNEQFF	TGTGCCAGCAGGAGGACTAGCGGGAGCAATGAGCAGTTCTTC
TRBJ1-5	TRBV19	-	-	CASSISGRQPQHF	TGTGCCAGTAGTATATCAGGGCGTCAGCCCCAGCATTTT
TRBJ1-5	TRBV6-6	-	-	CASSYFGGDQPQHF	TGTGCCAGCAGTTACTTTGGGGGGGATCAGCCCCAGCATTTT
TRBJ1-5	TRBV10-2	-	-	CASKDSINQPQHF	TGCGCCAGCAAGGACAGCATCAATCAGCCCCAGCATTTT
TRBJ2-7	TRBV19	-	-	CATSGLPPSHEQYF	TGTGCCACCTCTGGGCTTCCCCCCTCCCACGAGCAGTACTTC
TRBJ1-2	TRBV2	TRBD1	-	CASSDDRDYGYTF	TGTGCCAGCAGTGATGACAGGGACTATGGCTACACCTTC
TRBJ2-3	TRBV5-1	-	-	CASSEDMTGQYF	TGCGCCAGCAGCGAGGACATGACGGGGCAGTATTTT
TRBJ2-5	TRBV4-1	TRBD2	-	CASSPGLAGGETQYF	TGCGCCAGCAGCCCGGGACTAGCGGGAGGAGAGACCCAGTACTTC
TRBJ2-1	TRBV9	-	-	CASSVDRLDNEQFF	TGTGCCAGCAGCGTAGATCGCTTAGACAATGAGCAGTTCTTC
TRBJ1-1	TRBV10-3	-	once	CATTGQLNTEAFF	TGTGCCACAACCGGACAGTTGAACACTGAAGCTTTCTTT
TRBJ2-1	TRBV5-3	-	-	CARSLVCPQGSLPKFF	TGTGCCAGAAGCTTGGTGTGCCCCCAGGGCAGCCTCCCGAAGTTCTTC
TRBJ2-5	TRBV5-6	TRBD1	-	CASSLAAGTGGETQYF	TGTGCCAGCAGCCTCGCCGCCGGGACAGGTGGCGAGACCCAGTACTTC
TRBJ1-5	TRBV7-8	-	-	CASSADSNQPQHF	TGTGCCAGCAGCGCAGATAGCAATCAGCCCCAGCATTTT
TRBJ2-7	TRBV7-6	-	once	CASSLEAGRFYEQYF	TGTGCCAGCAGCTTAGAGGCCGGGAGATTTTACGAGCAGTACTTC
TRBJ2-7	TRBV2	-	once	CASSAYRQQYF	TGTGCCAGCAGTGCGTACAGGCAGCAGTACTTC
TRBJ1-2	TRBV9	TRBD1	-	CASSGQGNYGYTF	TGTGCCAGCAGCGGACAGGGCAACTATGGCTACACCTTC